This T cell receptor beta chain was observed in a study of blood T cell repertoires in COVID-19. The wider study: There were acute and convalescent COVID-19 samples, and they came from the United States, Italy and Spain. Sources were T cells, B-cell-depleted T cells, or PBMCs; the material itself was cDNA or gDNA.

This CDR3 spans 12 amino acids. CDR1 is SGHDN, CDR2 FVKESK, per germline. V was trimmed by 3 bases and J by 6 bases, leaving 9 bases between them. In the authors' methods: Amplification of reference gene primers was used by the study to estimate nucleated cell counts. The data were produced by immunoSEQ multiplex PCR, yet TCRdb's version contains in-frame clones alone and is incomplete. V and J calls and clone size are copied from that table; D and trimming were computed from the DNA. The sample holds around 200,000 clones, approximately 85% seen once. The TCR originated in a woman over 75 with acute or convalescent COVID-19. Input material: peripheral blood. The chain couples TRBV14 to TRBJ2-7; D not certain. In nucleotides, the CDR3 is TGTGCCAGCAGCCACCTCTCTCTCGAGCAGTACTTC. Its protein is CASSHLSLEQYF.